This T cell receptor beta chain was recovered during a study of cytomegalovirus exposure and HLA in healthy donors. Study findings and constraints: Usually a TCR sequence was rare, but some public TCRs were found in many donors.

As concerns this clone: Its cognate antigen is unknown.

The CDR3 spans 15 residues. Germline CDR1 reads SGHTA; CDR2 reads FQGTGA. Trimming removed 3 bases from V and 2 bases from J; junction bases left unmatched: 2. Here immunoSEQ multiplex PCR was the method, and the copy in TCRdb shows in-frame clones only, minus some. The profile shows around 250,000 clones, roughly 90% of them singletons. Sequencing was performed on PBMCs. The chain has TRBV7-3 and TRBJ2-1, with 9 bases identical to TRBD2. This TCR was sampled from a woman under 30 in good health and CMV-seronegative. CDR3 residues: CASSFAGGPYNEQFF. The CDR3, as DNA: TGTGCCAGCAGCTTTGCGGGGGGGCCCTACAATGAGCAGTTCTTC.